Listed here is a single T cell receptor beta chain. Its antigen is still unknown. The sample comes from a study of cytotoxic CD8 clonotypes in ibrutinib-treated CLL. The wider study: Responses: 24 partial, 2 complete; after median approximately 70 months, around 15 stayed remitted, roughly 12 progressed.

The V gene lost 6 bases and the J gene lost 0 bases, with 8 bases spanning the gap. Germline CDR1 is LGHNT and CDR2 is FRNRAP. This CDR3 is 13 amino acids long. Produced via immunoSEQ multiplex PCR; TCRdb's table is partial and in-frame only. The profile covers 110,000 to 150,000 clones, with 70% to 85% appearing a single time and around 30% taken by the ten largest. Points from the study as a whole: A difference in sampling times existed between sustained-remission and progressing patients.

The source is a human donor with chronic lymphocytic leukemia. Source: PBMCs, taken after 12 months of ibrutinib treatment. This chain joins TRBV12-5 and TRBJ1-1, with D uncertain. CDR3 loop: CASGGGLNTEAFF. CDR3 DNA sequence: TGTGCTAGTGGAGGCGGATTGAACACTGAAGCTTTCTTT.